One sample yielded the 30 T cell receptor beta chains listed below, sequenced in a study of regulatory T cells in long-lasting Graves disease. As for time point: newly diagnosed GD, antithyroid drugs for less than 3 months. Isolated PBMC RNA provided the starting material for the TCR library. HTBI primers from iRepertoire and Arm-PCR of CDR3 regions yielded the TCR beta libraries. In TCRdb, the multiplex PCR reads were re-called with MiXCR into one record per CDR3 protein. The sample consists of 350,000 to 550,000 distinct CDR3 sequences, around 15% of them appearing once. This sample was also put to use in a study of T cells in Graves' hyperthyroidism and ophthalmopathy.

The sequencing used peripheral blood mononuclear cells (PBMCs), collected at new diagnosis, from a patient treated with antithyroid drugs. The receptors here all came from a woman aged 45-60 years with Graves disease.

This clonotype appeared many times. The rearrangement uses TRBV28 and TRBJ2-1, with TRBD1 matching over 8 bases. The J segment lost 7 bases and the V segment lost 1 base, leaving 9 bases of the junction unmatched. The CDR3 runs 16 residues. Germline assignment: CDR1 MDHEN and CDR2 SYDVKM. The CDR3 DNA reads TGTGCCAGCAGTTTATCCGGGCAGGGGGCCTTGAATGAGCAGTTCTTC. Amino acid sequence: CASSLSGQGALNEQFF.

V usage is TRBV4-3 and J usage is TRBJ1-3, with 9 bases aligning to TRBD1. J was trimmed by 0 bases and V by 5 bases; bases with no gene match: 11. CDR3 length equals 18 residues. Per the germline V gene, CDR1 is LGHNA and CDR2 is YSLEER. The CDR3 coding sequence is TGCGCCAGCAGCGTACGGGACAGGGTTGGAAGCTCTGGAAACACCATATATTTT. Its translation is CASSVRDRVGSSGNTIYF.

This clonotype came up a few times. In DNA form, the CDR3 reads TGCAGTGCTAGAGGCTCCGTCCGCGGGGAGCTGTTTTTT. It translates to CSARGSVRGELFF. The rearrangement links TRBV20-1 to TRBJ2-2; the D is unclear. The CDR3 sequence is 13 residues long. Germline CDR1 is DFQATT and CDR2 is SNEGSKA (reference sequence). V gave up 1 base and J gave up 7 bases, with 10 bases separating them.

The V and J genes are TRBV4-1 and TRBJ2-5, with a weak D call TRBD2 (5 bases). The V end was cut by 4 bases, the J end by 5 bases, with 11 bases between. The CDR3 contains 13 residues. Germline values: CDR1 MGHRA, CDR2 YSYEKL. CDR3 sequence: CASSLALTETQYF. Here the CDR3 DNA reads TGCGCCAGCAGCCTAGCGTTGACGGAGACCCAGTACTTC.

This clonotype was counted at least ten times. This sequence joins TRBV12-3 or TRBV12-4 and TRBJ2-7, with D tentatively TRBD1 (5 bases). The CDR3 length is 15 residues. V shed 6 bases and J shed 1 base, with 16 bases lying between them. The CDR3 nucleotides are TGTGCCAGCAGCCGAACAGGATTGCCTTCCTACGAGCAGTACTTC. Its protein is CASSRTGLPSYEQYF.

The CDR3 nucleotides read TGTGCCAGCAGCGTGACCCCGGGACGCAAAGAAGAGACCCAGTACTTC. Amino acids: CASSVTPGRKEETQYF. This chain joins TRBV9 and TRBJ2-5; either TRBD1 or TRBD2 may fit D (5 bases each). V was trimmed by 2 bases and J by 3 bases, leaving 17 bases between them. The CDR3 consists of 16 residues. CDR1 and CDR2 from the germline V gene are SGDLS and YYNGEE.

This clonotype was found a few times. The chain employs TRBV18 and TRBJ2-2, with D maybe TRBD1 (5 bases). Germline V CDR1 and CDR2: KGHSH, LQKENI. Between the trimmed V and J ends, which lost 2 bases and 5 bases, there was a span of 15 bases. This CDR3 contains 16 residues. CDR3 in amino acids: CASSPRIQGSTGELFF. In DNA, the CDR3 is TGTGCCAGCTCACCAAGAATTCAGGGATCGACCGGGGAGCTGTTTTTT.

Ten or more counts support this clonotype. The chain joins TRBV6-1 to TRBJ2-7, with TRBD2 matching 9 bases. V was clipped by 5 bases and J by 2 bases; unmatched bases: 16. Germline assignment: CDR1 MNHNS and CDR2 SASEGT. This CDR3 has 18 residues. As DNA, the CDR3 is TGTGCCAGCAGTCCACAGGGGTTTAGCGGGAGTGATACCTACGAGCAGTACTTC. Protein sequence: CASSPQGFSGSDTYEQYF.

To note about this clonotype: A read error is the likely source, as a far larger clone sits one nucleotide away. The chain recombines TRBV2 with TRBJ2-7; D ambiguous. Germline CDR1 SNHLY, CDR2 FYNNEI. V lost 7 bases and J 7 bases, leaving 11 bases between the germline ends. The CDR3 runs to 11 residues. CDR3 bases: TGTGCCAGCACCCCTAGGAATGAGCAGTACTTC. Translating it yields CASTPRNEQYF.

This clonotype was recorded many times. The J gene is TRBJ1-4, the V gene TRBV2, with D maybe TRBD1 (6 bases). Germline-derived CDR1 and CDR2 are SNHLY and FYNNEI. V shed 4 bases and J shed 8 bases, with 11 bases lying between them. CDR3 length: 13 amino acids. The CDR3 sequence is CASSAQGEEKLFF. The CDR3, as DNA: TGTGCCAGCAGTGCACAGGGTGAGGAAAAACTGTTTTTT.

J is TRBJ2-7 and V is TRBV27; 8 bases fit TRBD2. CDR3 length equals 15 residues. The germline gives CDR1 MNHEY, CDR2 SMNVEV (reference sequence). The trim removed 5 bases at V and 0 bases at J, leaving 6 bases unmatched. In nucleotides, the CDR3 is TGTGCCAGCAGTCCACTAGCGGAAAGCTCCTACGAGCAGTACTTC. Translating it yields CASSPLAESSYEQYF.

This clonotype was counted a few times. The chain couples TRBV4-1 to TRBJ2-3, with a weak D call TRBD1 (6 bases). V was clipped by 4 bases and J by 4 bases, with 18 bases between them. Germline assignment: CDR1 MGHRA and CDR2 YSYEKL. This CDR3 has 16 amino acids. This CDR3 is CASSPAGQLFPDTQYF. CDR3 bases: TGCGCCAGCAGCCCCGCCGGACAGTTATTTCCAGATACGCAGTATTTT.

This clonotype has ten or more counts. The genes are TRBV11-2 and TRBJ2-7; TRBD2 is a possible D gene (6 bases). Germline V gene sequence: CDR1 SGHAT, CDR2 FQNNGV. Trimming pared 5 bases from V and 3 bases from J, leaving 11 bases between. The CDR3 runs 13 residues. The CDR3 coding sequence is TGTGCCAGCAGCGCATGGGAGGTCTACGAGCAGTACTTC. As protein: CASSAWEVYEQYF.

This clonotype was seen repeatedly, ten times or more. This chain connects TRBV28 to TRBJ2-7; D may be TRBD2 (6 bases). This CDR3 region has 15 residues. Germline CDR1 MDHEN, CDR2 SYDVKM. Deletions cut 2 bases from V and 1 base from J, with 12 bases between. The CDR3 here is CASSLGRGISYEQYF. As DNA, the CDR3 is TGTGCCAGCAGTTTAGGGCGGGGAATATCCTACGAGCAGTACTTC.

The chain couples TRBV7-9 to TRBJ2-5; 10 bases are shared with TRBD2. The V gene's germline CDR1 is SEHNR and CDR2 FQNEAQ (reference sequence). The CDR3 contains 14 residues. V lost 5 bases, J lost 4 bases, and 4 bases stayed unmatched. This CDR3 reads CASSESGRVETQYF. The CDR3 DNA is TGTGCCAGCAGCGAAAGCGGGAGGGTAGAGACCCAGTACTTC.

There are many counts of this clonotype. The DNA of the CDR3 is TGTGCCAGCAGTTTACCAGGGTCCACTGAAGCTTTCTTT. Its protein is CASSLPGSTEAFF. The V gene is TRBV28, the J gene TRBJ1-1, with D perhaps matching TRBD1 (5 bases). Deletions cut 2 bases from V and 4 bases from J, with 8 bases between. The CDR3 covers 13 residues. CDR1 MDHEN and CDR2 SYDVKM come from the germline V gene.

This clonotype was counted a single time. Possible read error: a much larger clone is one base away. The chain joins TRBV7-9 to TRBJ1-4, with D tentatively TRBD1 (5 bases). The CDR3 consists of 14 residues. From germline, CDR1 is SEHNR and CDR2 FQNEAQ (reference sequence). The germline V and J ends were trimmed by 1 base and 8 bases, with 11 bases remaining between them. CDR3 sequence: CASSLEARAEKLFF. CDR3 coding DNA: TGTGCCAGCAGCTTAGAGGCCAGGGCGGAAAAACTGTTTTTT.

J is TRBJ2-4 and V is TRBV3-1, with D tentatively TRBD2 (5 bases). Germline CDR1 LGHDT, CDR2 YNNKEL (reference sequence). Trimming took 4 bases from V and 9 from J, leaving 10 bases between them. The CDR3 contains 12 residues. The CDR3 DNA is TGTGCCAGCAGCCCCCCTCGGGGCATTCAGTACTTC. Translating it yields CASSPPRGIQYF. The whole variable domain, remainder taken from reference TRBV3-1 and TRBJ2-4, is DTAVSQTPKYLVTQMGNDKSIKCEQNLGHDTMYWYKQDSKKFLKIMFSYNNKELIINETVPNRFSPKSPDKAHLNLHINSLELGDSAVYFCASSPPRGIQYFGAGTRLSVL.

This clonotype was counted many times. This chain connects TRBV3-1 to TRBJ1-1; D is perhaps TRBD1 (6 bases). Germline V gene lookup returns CDR1 LGHDT and CDR2 YNNKEL (reference sequence). The CDR3 totals 17 residues. Deletions cut 0 bases from V and 0 bases from J, with 14 bases between. CDR3 region: CASSQEGGHRMNTEAFF. The CDR3 coding sequence is TGTGCCAGCAGCCAAGAAGGGGGACACAGAATGAACACTGAAGCTTTCTTT.

This clonotype has at least ten counts. This chain links TRBV28 with TRBJ1-2; TRBD1 aligns across 7 bases. V shed 2 bases and J 2 bases; nucleotides not matched to a gene: 8. Germline V gene lookup returns CDR1 MDHEN and CDR2 SYDVKM. The CDR3 length is 16 residues. CDR3 sequence (DNA): TGTGCCAGCAGTTTACGGGGGGGACAGAGGAACTATGGCTACACCTTC. This translates into CASSLRGGQRNYGYTF.

At least ten counts were recorded for this clonotype. This chain links TRBV12-3 or TRBV12-4 with TRBJ2-6, with D tentatively TRBD1 (5 bases). The CDR3 runs to 21 residues. With 2 bases removed from V and 0 bases from J, the gap between germline ends came to 23 bases. The CDR3 protein is CASSLRGWTTGPSSGANVLTF. The CDR3 DNA is TGTGCCAGCAGTTTAAGGGGATGGACGACTGGACCGAGCTCTGGGGCCAACGTCCTGACTTTC.

V gene TRBV28 combines with J gene TRBJ2-1; TRBD2 aligns across 9 bases. Germline assignment: CDR1 MDHEN and CDR2 SYDVKM. The CDR3 consists of 15 residues. Losses at the gene ends were 3 bases for V and 7 bases for J; bases not matched to a gene: 7. The chain's CDR3 is CASSFGALAGNEQFF. In DNA, the CDR3 is TGTGCCAGCAGTTTCGGGGCTCTAGCGGGAAATGAGCAGTTCTTC.

This clonotype was seen ten or more times. V and J are TRBV6-1 and TRBJ1-2, with D possibly TRBD1 on 6 matching bases. The CDR3 extends over 13 amino acids. Germline lookup yields CDR1 MNHNS and CDR2 SASEGT. Trimming pared 5 bases from V and 8 bases from J, leaving 15 bases between. In DNA, the CDR3 is TGTGCCAGCAGTATCGCAGGGGAGTACGGCTACACCTTC. Amino acid sequence: CASSIAGEYGYTF.

This clonotype was found many times. The genes are TRBV18 and TRBJ1-4, with D tentatively TRBD1 (5 bases). CDR3 length equals 14 residues. V was pared by 3 bases and J by 8 bases, with 13 bases between. Germline V gene sequence: CDR1 KGHSH, CDR2 LQKENI. The CDR3 loop is CASSPGTWWEKLFF. The CDR3 DNA follows: TGTGCCAGCTCACCGGGGACCTGGTGGGAAAAACTGTTTTTT.

This clonotype was seen many times. The germline gene is not matched at one end of the junction; a read error may be the cause. CDR3 sequence (DNA): TGTGCCAGCAGCTACTCCGACAGGCTGACCTACGAGCAGTACTTC. Translated: CASSYSDRLTYEQYF. The rearrangement links TRBV6-2 or TRBV6-3 to TRBJ2-7; possibly TRBD1 for D (6 bases). The CDR3 consists of 15 residues. Germline lookup yields CDR1 MNHEY and CDR2 SVGEGT.

This clonotype was seen repeatedly, ten times or more. The rearrangement uses TRBV9 and TRBJ2-1, with 11 nucleotides matching TRBD2. Trimming removed 7 bases from V and 5 bases from J; junction bases left unmatched: 5. The CDR3 is made up of 14 amino acids. Looked up from germline, CDR1 is SGDLS and CDR2 is YYNGEE. The CDR3 bases are TGTGCCAGCTCCGGGACTAGCGGAAACAATGAGCAGTTCTTC. Translation gives CASSGTSGNNEQFF. Looking up the rest from reference TRBV9 and TRBJ2-1 gives the full variable domain: DSGVTQTPKHLITATGQRVTLRCSPRSGDLSVYWYQQSLDQGLQFLIQYYNGEERAKGNILERFSAQQFPDLHSELNLSSLELGDSALYFCASSGTSGNNEQFFGPGTRLTVL.

As regards this clonotype: Possible read error: a much larger clone is one base away. V gene TRBV28 combines with J gene TRBJ2-5; a possible D gene is TRBD2 (6 bases). The DNA end lines up better with TRBJ2-1; the J call may be wrong. Germline CDR1 MDHEN, CDR2 SYDVKM. The CDR3 runs to 16 residues. This CDR3 is CASSSASVGASAEQFF. CDR3 nucleotides: TGTGCCAGCAGTTCGGCCTCTGTAGGGGCTAGCGCTGAGCAGTTCTTC.

The CDR3 DNA is TGTGCCAGCTCACCTCCCGCAGACCGTAGCACAGATACGCAGTATTTT. Amino acids: CASSPPADRSTDTQYF. The chain employs TRBV18 and TRBJ2-3; D uncertain. The CDR3 contains 16 residues. Germline V gene data show CDR1 as KGHSH and CDR2 as LQKENI. V was pared by 3 bases and J by 0 bases, with 13 bases between.

CDR3 DNA sequence: TGCAGTGCTAGAGATTTCGGCAGGGAGTGGTCCGTGGGCTCTGAAGCTTTCTTT. Encoded protein: CSARDFGREWSVGSEAFF. The chain recombines TRBV20-1 with TRBJ1-1; weak D call: TRBD1 (5 bases). The CDR3 extends over 18 amino acids. In germline, CDR1 is DFQATT, CDR2 SNEGSKA (reference sequence). With 0 bases removed from V and 6 bases from J, the gap between germline ends came to 26 bases.

This clonotype was recorded many times. The genes are TRBV18 and TRBJ2-7, with D tentatively TRBD1 (6 bases). CDR3 length equals 12 residues. V lost 5 bases and J lost 6, with 11 bases in between. Germline loops: CDR1 KGHSH, CDR2 LQKENI. The CDR3 loop reads CASSSQGSEQYF. For the CDR3, the DNA is TGTGCCAGCTCATCCCAGGGGTCCGAGCAGTACTTC. Filled out from reference TRBV18 and TRBJ2-7, the complete variable domain reads NAGVMQNPRHLVRRRGQEARLRCSPMKGHSHVYWYRQLPEEGLKFMVYLQKENIIDESGMPKERFSAEFPKEGPSILRIQQVVRGDSAAYFCASSSQGSEQYFGPGTRLTVT.